These 8 T cell receptor beta chains were sequenced from one sample in a study of response to subunit inactivated influenza vaccine. One entry per CDR3 protein, called by TCRdb with MiXCR from the RT-PCR reads. This table holds hundreds of thousands of distinct CDR3 sequences, about 18% found once. Sequenced here: PBMCs from blood, sampled less than 6 days after vaccination. These receptors were taken from a middle-aged man who received an inactivated influenza vaccine.

This clonotype has a handful of counts. The V call is TRBV12-3 or TRBV12-4, the J call TRBJ2-3; D perhaps matches TRBD2 (5 bases). Trimming shortened V by 6 bases and J by 8 bases, and 21 bases separated the two germline ends. The CDR3 is 15 residues long. The DNA of the CDR3 is TGTGCCAGCAGCCCGGGGTTTGAAGGTGGAGGTACGCAGTATTTT. As protein: CASSPGFEGGGTQYF.

The chain combines TRBV5-4 with TRBJ2-5; D may be TRBD1 (6 bases). This CDR3 comprises 16 residues. Germline V CDR1 and CDR2: SGHNT, YYREEE (reference sequence). V was shortened by 2 bases and J by 2 bases, with 16 bases between the two germline ends. The CDR3 region has the DNA TGTGCCAGCAGCTTCGGACAGCCTAATTCTCAAGAGACCCAGTACTTC. Protein sequence: CASSFGQPNSQETQYF.

This clonotype appeared a few times. CDR3 sequence: CASSPRTGMNEQFF. DNA for the CDR3: TGCGCCAGCAGCCCCCGGACAGGGATGAATGAGCAGTTCTTC. The chain joins TRBV5-1 to TRBJ2-1; TRBD1 aligns across 8 bases. The CDR3 runs to 14 residues. The ends lost 4 bases at V and 7 bases at J; junction bases unmatched: 7. CDR1 and CDR2 (germline): SGHRS, YFSETQ.

The table lists this clonotype with a few counts. The chain recombines TRBV19 with TRBJ1-5, with D unclear. Germline loops: CDR1 LNHDA, CDR2 SQIVND (reference sequence). Trimming removed 7 bases from V and 7 bases from J, with 14 bases in between. The CDR3 is 13 residues long. The CDR3 region is CASIEGPRQPQHF. The CDR3 DNA sequence: TGTGCCAGTATTGAAGGGCCGCGACAGCCCCAGCATTTT.

The chain recombines TRBV27 with TRBJ2-1; tentatively, D is TRBD1 (5 bases). The CDR3 is 16 amino acids. With 0 bases removed from V and 1 base from J, the gap between germline ends came to 10 bases. The germline gives CDR1 MNHEY, CDR2 SMNVEV (reference sequence). CDR3 amino acids: CASSLSATVSYNEQFF. CDR3 DNA sequence: TGTGCCAGCAGTTTATCGGCGACAGTTTCCTACAATGAGCAGTTCTTC.

V is TRBV20-1 and J is TRBJ1-5; D is possibly TRBD1 (6 bases). The ends were cut back, 8 bases at V and 4 bases at J, with 15 bases in the middle. This CDR3 spans 13 amino acids. From germline, CDR1 is DFQATT and CDR2 SNEGSKA (reference sequence). The CDR3 is CSSHQGPNQPQHF. DNA of the CDR3: TGCAGTTCCCATCAGGGGCCTAATCAGCCCCAGCATTTT.

Ten or more counts support this clonotype. V and J are TRBV12-3 or TRBV12-4 and TRBJ2-1; D ambiguous. V lost 0 bases and J 5 bases, leaving 11 bases between the germline ends. The CDR3 runs to 15 residues. This chain's CDR3 is CASSLAWDFDNEQFF. The CDR3 DNA is TGTGCCAGCAGTTTAGCGTGGGATTTCGACAATGAGCAGTTCTTC.

This chain uses TRBV20-1 with TRBJ2-3; 8 bases are shared with TRBD2. The CDR3 contains 16 residues. Trimming removed 0 bases from V and 2 bases from J; junction bases left unmatched: 7. CDR1 DFQATT and CDR2 SNEGSKA come from the germline V gene (reference sequence). CDR3 nucleotides: TGCAGTGCTAGAGATGTGGGGACTAGGTCCACAGATACGCAGTATTTT. The encoded protein is CSARDVGTRSTDTQYF.